Sequencing of this T cell receptor beta chain was carried out in a study of T-cell memory formation after mild COVID-19. Study observations and caveats: Contracting CD4+ clones sat mainly in CM and EM; CD8+ in EMRA.

A remark on this clonotype: Its antigen is undetermined.

5'RACE, which relied on constant-segment primers, yielded TCR alpha and TCR beta cDNA libraries carrying sample barcodes and UMIs. Via MiXCR, TCRdb re-called the 5' RACE reads, giving one row per CDR3 protein. The sample lists 500,000 to 600,000 distinct CDR3 sequences; about a sixth were seen once. The sample comprised PBMCs or a T cell subset sorted from them (not recorded which). This clonotype was sampled from an adult woman who had mild COVID-19 (a few samples of this study predate the infection). Cell type and time point are not known.

The chain's CDR3 is CASNGPSYEQYF. CDR3 nucleotides: TGTGCCAGCAACGGGCCATCCTACGAGCAGTACTTC. The V gene is TRBV19, the J gene TRBJ2-7; D gene uncertain. The CDR3 consists of 12 residues. In germline, CDR1 is LNHDA, CDR2 SQIVND (reference sequence). V gave up 9 bases and J gave up 1 base, with 10 bases separating them.